The T cell receptor (beta chain) described here comes from a study of T cells after yellow fever vaccination. This clonotype came up a few times. The TCR cDNA carried a universal primer site and UMIs from 5'RACE template switching. Via MiXCR, TCRdb re-called the 5' RACE reads, giving one row per CDR3 protein. The top ten hold around 0.55% of the sample, which has roughly 250,000 distinct CDR3 sequences, about an eighth seen once. CDR1 is LNHNV and CDR2 is YYDKDF in the germline V gene (reference sequence). The CDR3 covers 14 residues. With 4 bases removed from V and 0 bases from J, the gap between germline ends came to 10 bases.

The receptor's source is a man aged 30 to 39 who received the YFV17D yellow fever vaccine. The J gene is TRBJ2-7, the V gene TRBV15; maybe TRBD2 (7 bases). The starting material was CD4+ T cells sorted from PBMCs, obtained 45 days after the yellow fever booster vaccination. DNA of the CDR3: TGTGCCACCAGCAAGGGGGGGACCTCCTACGAGCAGTACTTC. Residues: CATSKGGTSYEQYF. Drawing the rest from reference TRBV15 and TRBJ2-7, the complete variable domain is DAMVIQNPRYQVTQFGKPVTLSCSQTLNHNVMYWYQQKSSQAPKLLFHYYDKDFNNEADTPDNFQSRRPNTSFCFLDIRSPGLGDTAMYLCATSKGGTSYEQYFGPGTRLTVT.